Listed below are T cell receptor beta chains from one sample, sequenced in a study of blood T cells in healthy people across ages. From the 5' RACE reads, TCRdb called clonotypes with MiXCR, one entry per CDR3 protein. This table has just over 1 million distinct CDR3 sequences, 45% appearing once. What was sequenced was blood. All receptors derive from a woman aged 55-70 years in good health. CDR3s include the opening cysteine and the closing phenylalanine or tryptophan. Fields, in order: J gene, clone size, CDR3 length, V gene, D gene, CDR3 DNA, CDR3 protein. A D gene is named only where the DNA matches it firmly. Not all rows give a size; the values are once, few, many and, for expanded clones, a class.

TRBJ2-3 - 15 TRBV7-9 - TGTGCCAGCAGGACCGGGTCCCCCCTTCTCGATACGCAGTATTTT CASRTGSPLLDTQYF
TRBJ2-3 - 14 TRBV5-5 - TGTGCCAGCAGCCTGGACATGTCCGCAGATACGCAGTATTTT CASSLDMSADTQYF
TRBJ1-4 - 15 TRBV5-5 - TGTGCCAGCAGCTTGGTCTGGGCCGGACGTGAAAAACTGTTTTTT CASSLVWAGREKLFF
TRBJ2-1 - 15 TRBV29-1 - TGCAGCGTTGAACGGACTCCCTCCTTTTACAATGAGCAGTTCTTC CSVERTPSFYNEQFF
TRBJ2-5 - 14 TRBV5-5 TRBD1 TGTGCCAGCAGGTGGCAAGGGGGCGGAGAGACCCAGTACTTC CASRWQGGGETQYF
TRBJ2-5 - 14 TRBV4-2 - TGTGCCAGCAGGGAACGGGACCCCGGGAGGACCCAGTACTTC CASRERDPGRTQYF
TRBJ1-5 - 17 TRBV7-8 TRBD1 TGTGCCAGCAGCTCCACAGAATACAGGGGTCCCAATCAGCCCCAGCATTTT CASSSTEYRGPNQPQHF
TRBJ2-1 few 16 TRBV7-2 TRBD2 TGTGCCAGCAGCTCGCGGACTAGCGGGAGTCGGGATGAGCAGTTCTTC CASSSRTSGSRDEQFF
TRBJ1-5 - 14 TRBV28 - TGTGCCAGCAGTTTGGGTCAGCTCATTCAGCCCCAGCATTTT CASSLGQLIQPQHF
TRBJ2-5 - 16 TRBV4-1 - TGCGCCAGCAGCCAAGATGTTGCCAGGAGTGAAGAGACCCAGTACTTC CASSQDVARSEETQYF
TRBJ2-5 - 14 TRBV27 - TGTGCCAGCAGGAAACAGGGAGGGGGTGAGACCCAGTACTTC CASRKQGGGETQYF
TRBJ2-4 - 15 TRBV12-3/TRBV12-4 TRBD1 TGTGCCAGCAGTTTCGACAGGGGATCCTCCTACAAGCAGTACTTC CASSFDRGSSYKQYF
TRBJ1-2 - 14 TRBV27 - TGTGCCAGCAGTCCCTCCCGGGGGCCCTATGGCTACACCTTC CASSPSRGPYGYTF
TRBJ2-7 few 15 TRBV20-1 - TGCAGTGCTAGAGTTTCCAGCGGGCTCTCCTACGAGCAGTACTTC CSARVSSGLSYEQYF
TRBJ1-1 few 13 TRBV29-1 TRBD1 TGCAGCGTCCGACAGGGATATAACACTGAAGCTTTCTTT CSVRQGYNTEAFF
TRBJ2-1 once 12 TRBV7-9 - TGTGCCAGCAGCTTAGCGCCTGGGAAAGAGTTCTTC CASSLAPGKEFF
TRBJ2-5 many 13 TRBV20-1 - TGCAGTGCTAGGGTAGGAAATCAAGAGACCCAGTACTTC CSARVGNQETQYF
TRBJ1-2 many 12 TRBV10-3 - TGTGCCATCAGTGAGCATGCCTATGGCTACACCTTC CAISEHAYGYTF
TRBJ2-7 few 12 TRBV5-6 - TGTGCCAGCAGCTCGGCCGCCCCCGAGCAGTACTTC CASSSAAPEQYF
TRBJ1-1 - 14 TRBV4-1 - TGCGCCAGCAGTCGGATGGACAGGAACACTGAAGCTTTCTTT CASSRMDRNTEAFF
TRBJ2-7 - 14 TRBV12-3/TRBV12-4 - TGTGCCAGCAGTTTAGCGGGAACTTCATGGGAGCAGTACTTC CASSLAGTSWEQYF
TRBJ2-1 few 15 TRBV5-1 - TGCGCCAGCAGCCCGGCTCAGGGTCTCTACAATGAGCAGTTCTTC CASSPAQGLYNEQFF
TRBJ2-5 once 18 TRBV4-1 TRBD2 TGCGCCAGCAGCCGAGCTCACCGGACTAGCGACCCCAGGGAGACCCAGTACTTC CASSRAHRTSDPRETQYF
TRBJ2-7 - 12 TRBV20-1 - TGCAGTGCTAGGGTACAACAAAACGAGCAGTACTTC CSARVQQNEQYF
TRBJ2-3 - 16 TRBV10-3 TRBD2 TGTGCCATCAGCGAAGGTAGCGGGAAGAGCACAGATACGCAGTATTTT CAISEGSGKSTDTQYF
TRBJ1-2 - 13 TRBV7-2 - TGTGCCAGCAGCTTAGCGCCCAGGGCTGGCTACACCTTC CASSLAPRAGYTF
TRBJ1-1 - 14 TRBV6-5 TRBD1 TGTGCCAGCAGATTACAGCCGGGACAGGGGGCAGCTTTCTTT CASRLQPGQGAAFF
TRBJ1-1 - 15 TRBV27 TRBD1 TGTGCCAGCAGTTTGGGGACAGGGGTGAACACTGAAGCTTTCTTT CASSLGTGVNTEAFF
TRBJ2-1 many 13 TRBV2 - TGTGCCAGCAGTGAAGGTAGGGCGGGCCACCAGTTCTTC CASSEGRAGHQFF
TRBJ1-5 - 15 TRBV10-2 - TGCGCCAGCAGTGTGGCAGGAGGTGTGAGTCAGCCCCAGCATTTT CASSVAGGVSQPQHF
TRBJ2-1 - 14 TRBV29-1 TRBD2 TGCAGCGCCCGGGGAGGGACCGACTACAATGGGCAGTTCTTC CSARGGTDYNGQFF
TRBJ2-7 - 15 TRBV11-1 - TGTGCCAGCAGCCCCAAACAGACCCTAGCGAGCGAGCAGTACTTC CASSPKQTLASEQYF
TRBJ2-6 once 19 TRBV7-9 TRBD1 TGTGCCAGCAGCTTTAGGGCCGGGACAGGGAGAGCTGGGGCCAACGTCCTGACTTTC CASSFRAGTGRAGANVLTF
TRBJ2-1 few 15 TRBV20-1 TRBD2 TGCAGTGCTGGACCCATGGGGCGGGAGGACAATGAGCAGTTCTTC CSAGPMGREDNEQFF
TRBJ2-3 few 15 TRBV29-1 TRBD2 TGCAGCGTTAACCTAGCGGGAGGGCCCTCAGATACGCAGTATTTT CSVNLAGGPSDTQYF
TRBJ2-1 - 20 TRBV24-1 TRBD2 TGTGCCACCAGTGATCTCCTTTCGGCGGGAGGGAGTGGCTCCTACAATGAGCAGTTCTTC CATSDLLSAGGSGSYNEQFF
TRBJ2-7 - 15 TRBV3-1 - TGTGCCAGCAGCCAAGCAGTGGGTCCTTTCTACGAGCAGTACTTC CASSQAVGPFYEQYF
TRBJ2-4 few 14 TRBV28 - TGTGCCAGCAGTGGGACCGCAGCCAAAAACATTCAGTACTTC CASSGTAAKNIQYF
TRBJ2-4 - 16 TRBV20-1 - TGCAGTGCTCAGAGTTGGGGCGTTGGGGCCAAAAACATTCAGTACTTC CSAQSWGVGAKNIQYF
TRBJ2-1 - 14 TRBV20-1 - TGCAGTGCTTACAGGGAGAGGGGTAACAATGAGCAGTTCTTC CSAYRERGNNEQFF